This T cell receptor beta chain was profiled in a study of early T cells in non-severe SARS-CoV-2 infection. Study-wide background: Chains stayed unpaired after sequencing of bulk RNA from unsorted whole blood. Whole-study findings and limits: Matching with VDJdb favored anti-spike CD8 responses (missing private and CD4 specificities).

Unique molecular identifiers (one per individual cDNA molecule) were attached. TCRdb reprocessed the 5' RACE reads via MiXCR and lists one record per CDR3 protein. The repertoire holds about 37,000 distinct CDR3 sequences, with more than 4.5% as singletons. This clonotype was detected many times. Its antigen is still unknown. The CDR3 covers 18 residues. Germline CDR1 SGHTA, CDR2 FQGNSA. Between the trimmed V and J ends, which lost 5 bases and 9 bases, there was a span of 26 bases. The rearrangement joins TRBV7-2 to TRBJ1-6, with D uncertain. The receptor's source is an adult who was a healthcare worker with PCR-confirmed SARS-CoV-2 infection or an uninfected control (not recorded which). Sequenced material: whole blood, taken at baseline. CDR3 protein: CASSRDIPGLRRISPLHF. CDR3 nucleotides: TGTGCCAGCAGCCGCGATATACCGGGCCTTCGTCGGATTTCACCCCTCCACTTT.